One and the same sample provided the 6 T cell receptor beta chains below, sequenced in a study of shared clonotypes between healthy human individuals. TCRdb's copy holds only in-frame clones and misses some; the assay was immunoSEQ multiplex PCR. The table lists approximately 1,500,000 clones, roughly 96% of them singletons, with over 1% in the top ten. The sample consisted of naive CD4+ T cells sorted from blood. Subset given: CD45RA+ positively selected. The receptors stem from a man between 25 and 39 years old in good health.

V gene TRBV7-8 combines with J gene TRBJ2-7, with D possibly matching TRBD1 (5 bases). This CDR3 has 11 amino acids. Germline loops: CDR1 SGHVS, CDR2 FQNEAQ. Trimming shortened V by 5 bases and J by 5 bases, and 7 bases separated the two germline ends. The CDR3 sequence is CASSQGDEQYF. The CDR3 DNA follows: TGTGCCAGCAGCCAAGGGGACGAGCAGTACTTC.

The gene calls are TRBV5-1 and TRBJ2-1; D is unclear. Germline CDR1 SGHRS, CDR2 YFSETQ. Trimming removed 5 bases at V and 3 bases at J, with 9 bases between. There are 13 residues in the CDR3. CDR3 sequence: CASSPDLYNEQFF. CDR3 nucleotides: TGCGCCAGCAGTCCGGATCTCTACAATGAGCAGTTCTTC. Supplemented by reference TRBV5-1 and TRBJ2-1, the full variable domain reads KAGVTQTPRYLIKTRGQQVTLSCSPISGHRSVSWYQQTPGQGLQFLFEYFSETQRNKGNFPGRFSGRQFSNSRSEMNVSTLELGDSALYLCASSPDLYNEQFFGPGTRLTVL.

This rearrangement joins TRBV7-9 to TRBJ1-4; D is perhaps TRBD1 (5 bases). Germline V gene lookup returns CDR1 SEHNR and CDR2 FQNEAQ (reference sequence). The CDR3 covers 15 residues. Trimming stripped 6 bases from V and 3 bases from J, with 14 bases between. The CDR3 reads CASRSGSRANEKLFF. The CDR3 nucleotides read TGTGCCAGCAGGTCAGGGAGTAGGGCTAATGAAAAACTGTTTTTT.

DNA of the CDR3: TGCAGCGTTGTGACAGGACCTCTAGCCAAAAACATTCAGTACTTC. Its translation is CSVVTGPLAKNIQYF. The rearrangement joins TRBV29-1 to TRBJ2-4; tentative D call: TRBD1 (6 bases). The CDR3 is 15 residues long. CDR1 is SQVTM, CDR2 ANQGSEA, per germline. Trimming removed 4 bases at V and 0 bases at J, with 13 bases between. Drawing the rest from reference TRBV29-1 and TRBJ2-4, the complete variable domain is SAVISQKPSRDICQRGTSLTIQCQVDSQVTMMFWYRQQPGQSLTLIATANQGSEATYESGFVIDKFPISRPNLTFSTLTVSNMSPEDSSIYLCSVVTGPLAKNIQYFGAGTRLSVL.

The J gene is TRBJ2-7, the V gene TRBV6-1; 7 bases are a match to TRBD1. V lost 7 bases, J lost 2 bases, and 8 bases stayed unmatched. The CDR3 covers 14 residues. Germline V gene lookup returns CDR1 MNHNS and CDR2 SASEGT. The CDR3 bases are TGTGCCAGCAAAGGGGGACAGCCTCCCTACGAGCAGTACTTC. Its protein is CASKGGQPPYEQYF.

The CDR3 DNA follows: TGTGCCAGCAGCCCCGGGACTAGCGGGAGTCGGGAAGATACGCAGTATTTT. It is translated as CASSPGTSGSREDTQYF. V is TRBV4-2 and J is TRBJ2-3; 14 nucleotides align to TRBD2. CDR1 and CDR2 from the germline V gene are LGHNA and YNFKEQ. The CDR3 consists of 17 residues. V lost 4 bases and J lost 5; bases outside the gene matches: 8.